This T cell receptor (beta chain) was captured by sequencing in a study of blood T cell repertoires in COVID-19. Whole-study context: Acute-phase and convalescent COVID-19 samples originated in the United States, Italy and Spain. PBMCs, B-cell-depleted T cells, or T cells provided the cDNA or gDNA that made up the material.

The germline CDR1 and CDR2 sequences are LNHDA and SQIVND (reference sequence). The CDR3 consists of 15 residues. Trimming left V 1 base short and J 2 bases short, with 9 bases between. Authors' data handling: Reference gene primer amplification gave nucleated cell count estimates. Measured with immunoSEQ multiplex PCR; TCRdb has only the in-frame clones, and not every one. The V and J calls and the clone size are those of that table, but D and trimming were determined from the DNA. Of roughly 200,000 clones in the sample, roughly 89% were seen once. The chain links TRBV19 to TRBJ1-5; tentative D call: TRBD1 (6 bases). The sequence derives from a man aged 45-60 years with acute or convalescent COVID-19. Sequenced input: peripheral blood. CDR3 region: CASSIVGGGNQPQHF. As DNA, the CDR3 is TGTGCCAGTAGTATAGTAGGGGGGGGCAATCAGCCCCAGCATTTT. The full variable domain, in which reference TRBV19 and TRBJ1-5 provide the parts outside the CDR3, is DGGITQSPKYLFRKEGQNVTLSCEQNLNHDAMYWYRQDPGQGLRLIYYSQIVNDFQKGDIAEGYSVSREKKESFPLTVTSAQKNPTAFYLCASSIVGGGNQPQHFGDGTRLSIL.